The clone carrying this T cell receptor beta chain appeared a few times. Its specificity is unknown. TCRdb's copy holds only in-frame clones and misses some; the assay was immunoSEQ multiplex PCR. Among around 190,000 clones listed, about 82% were seen once. This entry belongs to a study of cytomegalovirus exposure and HLA in healthy donors. Study findings and constraints: Most observed TCR sequences were rare, whereas some public TCRs were detected in many donors. Cytomegalovirus status was reportedly diagnosed by the classifier with high sensitivity and specificity.

The CDR3 extends over 16 amino acids. Germline lookup yields CDR1 SEHNR and CDR2 FQNEAQ (reference sequence). V dropped 1 base and J dropped 4; count of bases not matched to a gene: 7. This clonotype was obtained from a woman between 18 and 30 years old in good health and CMV-seronegative. Sequencing used PBMCs. The chain recombines TRBV7-9 with TRBJ2-1; 7 positions agree with TRBD2. Here the CDR3 reads CASSLEGGRGYNEQFF. CDR3 nucleotides: TGTGCCAGCAGCTTAGAGGGCGGGAGAGGGTACAATGAGCAGTTCTTC. Drawing the rest from reference TRBV7-9 and TRBJ2-1, the complete variable domain is DTGVSQNPRHKITKRGQNVTFRCDPISEHNRLYWYRQTLGQGPEFLTYFQNEAQLEKSRLLSDRFSAERPKGSFSTLEIQRTEQGDSAMYLCASSLEGGRGYNEQFFGPGTRLTVL.